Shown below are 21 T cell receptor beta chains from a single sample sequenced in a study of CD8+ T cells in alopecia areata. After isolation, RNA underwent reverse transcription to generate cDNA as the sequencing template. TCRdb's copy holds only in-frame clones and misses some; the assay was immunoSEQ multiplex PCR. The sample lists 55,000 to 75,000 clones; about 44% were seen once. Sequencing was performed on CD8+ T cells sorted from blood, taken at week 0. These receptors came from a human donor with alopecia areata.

The CDR3 DNA sequence: TGTGCCAGCAAGAAAGGGACGGATGGCTACACCTTC. It is translated as CASKKGTDGYTF. The rearrangement uses TRBV28 and TRBJ1-2, with D possibly being TRBD1 (5 bases). From germline, CDR1 is MDHEN and CDR2 SYDVKM. Trimming shortened V by 7 bases and J by 6 bases, and 12 bases separated the two germline ends. CDR3 length: 12 amino acids.

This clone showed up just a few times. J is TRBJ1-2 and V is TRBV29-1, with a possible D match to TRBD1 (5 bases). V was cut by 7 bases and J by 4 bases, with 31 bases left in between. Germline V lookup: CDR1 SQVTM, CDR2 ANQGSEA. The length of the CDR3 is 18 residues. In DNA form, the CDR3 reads TGCAGCGCTATCCCCCCCGGGACGGCCGGGGCCCCTTCCTATGGCTACACCTTC. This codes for CSAIPPGTAGAPSYGYTF.

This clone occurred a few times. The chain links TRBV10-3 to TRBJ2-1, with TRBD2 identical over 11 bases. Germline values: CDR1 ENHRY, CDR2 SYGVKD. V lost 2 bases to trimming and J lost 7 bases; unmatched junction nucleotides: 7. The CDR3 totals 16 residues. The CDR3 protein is CAISEPGTSGGNEQFF. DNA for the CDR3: TGTGCCATCAGTGAGCCGGGGACTAGCGGAGGGAATGAGCAGTTCTTC.

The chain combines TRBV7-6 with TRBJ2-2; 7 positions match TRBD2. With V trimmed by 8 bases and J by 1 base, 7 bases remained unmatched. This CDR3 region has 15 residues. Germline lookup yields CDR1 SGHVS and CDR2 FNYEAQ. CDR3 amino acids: CASLGERENTGELFF. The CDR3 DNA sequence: TGTGCCAGCCTCGGAGAGCGGGAGAACACCGGGGAGCTGTTTTTT.

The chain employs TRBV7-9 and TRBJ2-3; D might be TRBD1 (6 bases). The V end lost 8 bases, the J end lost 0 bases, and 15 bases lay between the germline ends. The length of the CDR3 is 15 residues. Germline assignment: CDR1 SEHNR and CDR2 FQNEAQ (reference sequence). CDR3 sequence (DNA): TGTGCCAGCTACTCTGGACAGTCTAGCACAGATACGCAGTATTTT. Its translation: CASYSGQSSTDTQYF.

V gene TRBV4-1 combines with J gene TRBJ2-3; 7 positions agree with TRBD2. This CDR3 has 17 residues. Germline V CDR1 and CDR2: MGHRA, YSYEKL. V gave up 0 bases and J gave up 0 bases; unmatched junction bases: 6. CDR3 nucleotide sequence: TGCGCCAGCAGCCAAGATAGCCTAGCGGATAGCACAGATACGCAGTATTTT. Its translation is CASSQDSLADSTDTQYF.

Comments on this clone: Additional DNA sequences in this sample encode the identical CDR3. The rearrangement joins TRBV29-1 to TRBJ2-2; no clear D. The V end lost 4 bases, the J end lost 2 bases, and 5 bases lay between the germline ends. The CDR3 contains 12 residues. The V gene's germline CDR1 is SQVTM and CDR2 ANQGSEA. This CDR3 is CSVVPNTGELFF. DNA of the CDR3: TGCAGCGTTGTGCCAAACACCGGGGAGCTGTTTTTT.

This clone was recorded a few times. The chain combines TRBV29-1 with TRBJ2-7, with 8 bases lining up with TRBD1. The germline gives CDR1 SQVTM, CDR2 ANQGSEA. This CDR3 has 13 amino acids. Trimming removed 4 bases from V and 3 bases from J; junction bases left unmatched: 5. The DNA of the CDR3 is TGCAGCGTTGGAGAGGGACAGGTCTACGAGCAGTACTTC. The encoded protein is CSVGEGQVYEQYF.

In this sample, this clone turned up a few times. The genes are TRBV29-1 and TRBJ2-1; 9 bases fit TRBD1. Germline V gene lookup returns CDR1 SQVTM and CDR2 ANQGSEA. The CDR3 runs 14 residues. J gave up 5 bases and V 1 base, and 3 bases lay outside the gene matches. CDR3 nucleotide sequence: TGCAGCGTTGAAGGCGACAGGGGGAACAATGAGCAGTTCTTC. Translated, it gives CSVEGDRGNNEQFF.

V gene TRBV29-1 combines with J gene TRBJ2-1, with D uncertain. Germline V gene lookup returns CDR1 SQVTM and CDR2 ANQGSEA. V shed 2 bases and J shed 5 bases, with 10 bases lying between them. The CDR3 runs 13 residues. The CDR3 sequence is CSVETPVDNEQFF. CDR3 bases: TGCAGCGTTGAAACCCCGGTAGACAATGAGCAGTTCTTC.

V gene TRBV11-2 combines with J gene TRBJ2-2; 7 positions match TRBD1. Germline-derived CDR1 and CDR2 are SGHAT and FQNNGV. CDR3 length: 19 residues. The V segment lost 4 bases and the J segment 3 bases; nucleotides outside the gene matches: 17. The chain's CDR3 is CASSSTTGVITRDTGELFF. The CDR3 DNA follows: TGTGCCAGCAGCTCGACTACAGGGGTGATTACTCGGGACACCGGGGAGCTGTTTTTT.

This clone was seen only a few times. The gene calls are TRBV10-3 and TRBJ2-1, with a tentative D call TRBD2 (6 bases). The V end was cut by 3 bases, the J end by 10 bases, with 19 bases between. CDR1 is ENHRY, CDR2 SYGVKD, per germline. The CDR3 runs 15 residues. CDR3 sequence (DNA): TGTGCCATCAGTGATGGGACGGGAGCGTCTGGGGAGCAGTTCTTC. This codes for CAISDGTGASGEQFF.

The CDR3 is CSVSNVGGITSNYGYTF. The DNA for the CDR3 is TGCAGCGTTTCCAACGTTGGGGGGATAACCTCTAACTATGGCTACACCTTC. The J gene is TRBJ1-2, the V gene TRBV29-1, with D possibly matching TRBD1 (5 bases). Trimming left V 5 bases short and J 0 bases short, with 22 bases between. Germline-derived CDR1 and CDR2 are SQVTM and ANQGSEA. CDR3 length equals 17 residues.

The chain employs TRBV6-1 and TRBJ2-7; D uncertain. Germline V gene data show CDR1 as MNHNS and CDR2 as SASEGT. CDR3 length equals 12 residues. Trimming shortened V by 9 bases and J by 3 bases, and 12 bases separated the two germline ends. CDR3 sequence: CASSHTYYEQYF. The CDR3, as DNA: TGTGCCAGTAGTCACACATACTACGAGCAGTACTTC.

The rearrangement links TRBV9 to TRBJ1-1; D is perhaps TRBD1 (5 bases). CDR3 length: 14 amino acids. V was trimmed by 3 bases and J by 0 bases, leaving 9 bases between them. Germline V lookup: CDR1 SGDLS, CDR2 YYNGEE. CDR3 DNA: TGTGCCAGCAGCGCACGGGGCCTGAACACTGAAGCTTTCTTT. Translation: CASSARGLNTEAFF.

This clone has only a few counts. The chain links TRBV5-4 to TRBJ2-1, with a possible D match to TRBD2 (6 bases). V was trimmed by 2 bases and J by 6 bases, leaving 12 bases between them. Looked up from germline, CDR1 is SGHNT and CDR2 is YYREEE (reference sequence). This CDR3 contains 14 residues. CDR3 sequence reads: CASSFYGSGNEQFF. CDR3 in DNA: TGTGCCAGCAGCTTTTACGGGAGTGGCAATGAGCAGTTCTTC.

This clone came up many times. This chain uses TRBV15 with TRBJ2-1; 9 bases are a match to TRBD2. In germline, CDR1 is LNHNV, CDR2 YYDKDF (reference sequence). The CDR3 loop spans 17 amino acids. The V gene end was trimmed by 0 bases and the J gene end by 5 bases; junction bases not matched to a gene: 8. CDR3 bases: TGTGCCACCAGCAGAGAGAAAGGACTAGCGTGGGACAATGAGCAGTTCTTC. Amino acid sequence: CATSREKGLAWDNEQFF.

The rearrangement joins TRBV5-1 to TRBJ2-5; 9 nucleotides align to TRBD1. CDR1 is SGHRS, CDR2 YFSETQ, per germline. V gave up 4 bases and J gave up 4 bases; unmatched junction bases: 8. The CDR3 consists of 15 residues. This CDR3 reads CASSTKQGALETQYF. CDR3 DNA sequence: TGCGCCAGCAGCACAAAACAGGGGGCTTTAGAGACCCAGTACTTC.

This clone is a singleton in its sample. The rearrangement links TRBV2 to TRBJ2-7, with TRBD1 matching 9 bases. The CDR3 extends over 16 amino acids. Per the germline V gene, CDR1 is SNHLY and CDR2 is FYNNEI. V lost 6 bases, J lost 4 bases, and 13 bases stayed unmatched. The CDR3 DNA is TGTGCCAGCAGCGGGAACCTGGGACAGGGAATTTACGAGCAGTACTTC. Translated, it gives CASSGNLGQGIYEQYF.

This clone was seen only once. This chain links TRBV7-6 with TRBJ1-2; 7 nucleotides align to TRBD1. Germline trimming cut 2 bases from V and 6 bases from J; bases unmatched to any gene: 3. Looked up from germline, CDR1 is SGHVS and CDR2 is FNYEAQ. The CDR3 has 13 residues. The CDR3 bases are TGTGCCAGCAGCTTATGGCAGGGGGATGGCTACACCTTC. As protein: CASSLWQGDGYTF. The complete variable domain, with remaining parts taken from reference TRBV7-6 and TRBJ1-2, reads GAGVSQSPRYKVTKRGQDVALRCDPISGHVSLYWYRQALGQGPEFLTYFNYEAQQDKSGLPNDRFSAERPEGSISTLTIQRTEQRDSAMYRCASSLWQGDGYTFGSGTRLTVV.

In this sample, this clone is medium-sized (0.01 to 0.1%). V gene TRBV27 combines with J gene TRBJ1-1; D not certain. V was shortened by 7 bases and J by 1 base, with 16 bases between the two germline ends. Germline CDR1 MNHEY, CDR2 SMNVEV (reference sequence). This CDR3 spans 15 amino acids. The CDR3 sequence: CASTPRGGGNTEAFF. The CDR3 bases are TGTGCCAGCACCCCCCGGGGAGGAGGGAACACTGAAGCTTTCTTT.